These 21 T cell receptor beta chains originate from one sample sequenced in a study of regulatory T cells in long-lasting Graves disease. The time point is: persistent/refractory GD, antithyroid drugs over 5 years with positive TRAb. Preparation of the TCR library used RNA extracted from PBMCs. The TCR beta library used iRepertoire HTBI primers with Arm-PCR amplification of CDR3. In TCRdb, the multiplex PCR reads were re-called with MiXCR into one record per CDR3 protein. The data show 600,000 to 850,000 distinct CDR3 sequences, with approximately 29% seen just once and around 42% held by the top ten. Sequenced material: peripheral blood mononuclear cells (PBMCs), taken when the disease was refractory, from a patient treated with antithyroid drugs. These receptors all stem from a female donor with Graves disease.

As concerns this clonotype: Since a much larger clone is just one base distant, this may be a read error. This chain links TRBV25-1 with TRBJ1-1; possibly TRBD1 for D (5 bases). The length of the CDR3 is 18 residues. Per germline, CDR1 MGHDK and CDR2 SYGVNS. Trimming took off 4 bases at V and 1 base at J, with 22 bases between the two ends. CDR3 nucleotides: TGTGCCAGCAGTGGTAGGGGCCGCTTAGTCGGCGGGAACACTGAAGCTTTCTTT. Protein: CASSGRGRLVGGNTEAFF. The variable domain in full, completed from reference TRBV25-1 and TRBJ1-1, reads EADIYQTPRYLVIGTGKKITLECSQTMGHDKMYWYQQDPGMELHLIHYSYGVNSTEKGDLSSESTVSRIRTEHFPLTLESARPSHTSQYLCASSGRGRLVGGNTEAFFGQGTRLTVV.

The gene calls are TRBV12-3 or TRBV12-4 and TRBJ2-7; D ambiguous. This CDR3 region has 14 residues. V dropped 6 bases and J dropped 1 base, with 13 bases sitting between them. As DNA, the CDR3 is TGTGCCAGCAGCTTATCCCACAGATCCTACGAGCAGTACTTC. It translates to CASSLSHRSYEQYF.

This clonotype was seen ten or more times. CDR3 sequence reads: CACTSGGSYEQYF. The CDR3 DNA sequence: TGTGCCTGCACTAGCGGGGGTAGCTACGAGCAGTACTTC. The chain joins TRBV30 to TRBJ2-7, with TRBD2 matching 11 bases. Trimming at V came to 6 bases and at J to 3 bases, leaving 4 bases not matched to a gene. Germline assignment: CDR1 GTSNPN and CDR2 SVGIG (reference sequence). There are 13 residues in the CDR3.

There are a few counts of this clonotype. DNA of the CDR3: TGTGCCTGGAGGTTTCCGGGACAGTCCTACGAGCAGTACTTC. Its translation is CAWRFPGQSYEQYF. This sequence joins TRBV30 and TRBJ2-7; 7 nucleotides match TRBD1. V lost 3 bases to trimming and J lost 1 base; unmatched junction nucleotides: 6. The CDR3 contains 14 residues. Germline CDR1 and CDR2: GTSNPN and SVGIG (reference sequence).

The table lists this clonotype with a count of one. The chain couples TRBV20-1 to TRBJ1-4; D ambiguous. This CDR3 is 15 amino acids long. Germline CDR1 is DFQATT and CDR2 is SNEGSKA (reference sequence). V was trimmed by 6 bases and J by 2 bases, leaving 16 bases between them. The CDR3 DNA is TGCAGTGCCCTCCGGGAGGGCGTTACTAATGAAAAACTGTTTTTT. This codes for CSALREGVTNEKLFF.

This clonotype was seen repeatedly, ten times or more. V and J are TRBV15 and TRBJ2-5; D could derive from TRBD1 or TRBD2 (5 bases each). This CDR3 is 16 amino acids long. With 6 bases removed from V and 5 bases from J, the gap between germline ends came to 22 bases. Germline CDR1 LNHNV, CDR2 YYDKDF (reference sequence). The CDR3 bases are TGTGCCACCAGAAAAGACCCAGGGAGAAAGGTTGAGACCCAGTACTTC. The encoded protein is CATRKDPGRKVETQYF.

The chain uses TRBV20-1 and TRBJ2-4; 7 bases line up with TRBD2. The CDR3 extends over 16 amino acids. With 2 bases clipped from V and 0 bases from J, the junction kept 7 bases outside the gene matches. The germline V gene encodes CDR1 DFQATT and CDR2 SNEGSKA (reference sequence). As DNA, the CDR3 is TGCAGTGCTAGACGGGAGGACAACCTAGCCAAAAACATTCAGTACTTC. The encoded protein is CSARREDNLAKNIQYF.

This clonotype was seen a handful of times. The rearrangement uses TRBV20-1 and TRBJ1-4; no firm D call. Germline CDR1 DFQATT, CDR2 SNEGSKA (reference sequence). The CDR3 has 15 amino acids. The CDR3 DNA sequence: TGCAGCGGTTCCCTCTCTACTGTCACTAATGAAAAACTGTTTTTT. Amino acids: CSGSLSTVTNEKLFF.

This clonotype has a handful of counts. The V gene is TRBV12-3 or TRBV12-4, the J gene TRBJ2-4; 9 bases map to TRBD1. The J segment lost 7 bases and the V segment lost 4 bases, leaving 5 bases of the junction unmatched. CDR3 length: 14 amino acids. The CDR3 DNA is TGTGCCAGCAGTTGGGGGGACAGGGTGAACATTCAGTACTTC. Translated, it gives CASSWGDRVNIQYF.

CDR3 DNA sequence: TGTGCCAGCAGTCTAAATGGGGTTGAAGCTTTCTTT. This encodes CASSLNGVEAFF. J is TRBJ1-1 and V is TRBV7-6; D ambiguous. Trimming removed 6 bases from V and 7 bases from J, with 12 bases in between. This CDR3 has 12 amino acids. Germline V gene sequence: CDR1 SGHVS, CDR2 FNYEAQ.

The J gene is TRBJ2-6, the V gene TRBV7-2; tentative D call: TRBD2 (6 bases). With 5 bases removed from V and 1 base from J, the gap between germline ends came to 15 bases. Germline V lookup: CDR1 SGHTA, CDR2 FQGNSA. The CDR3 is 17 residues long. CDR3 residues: CASSRRRELSGANVLTF. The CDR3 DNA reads TGTGCCAGCAGCCGGAGACGGGAGTTATCTGGGGCCAACGTCCTGACTTTC.

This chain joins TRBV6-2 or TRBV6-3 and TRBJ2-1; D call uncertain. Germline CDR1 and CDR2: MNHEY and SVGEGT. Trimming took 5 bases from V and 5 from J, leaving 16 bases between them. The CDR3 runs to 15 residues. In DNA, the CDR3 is TGTGCCAGCAGTCTCGGTTCTGGGCTGCACAATGAGCAGTTCTTC. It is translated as CASSLGSGLHNEQFF.

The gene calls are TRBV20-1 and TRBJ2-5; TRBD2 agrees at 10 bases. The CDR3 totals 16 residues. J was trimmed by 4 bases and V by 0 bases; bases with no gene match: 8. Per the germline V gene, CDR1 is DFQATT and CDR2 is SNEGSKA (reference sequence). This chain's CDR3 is CSARDPASGSPETQYF. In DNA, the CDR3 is TGCAGTGCTAGAGATCCGGCTAGCGGGAGCCCAGAGACCCAGTACTTC.

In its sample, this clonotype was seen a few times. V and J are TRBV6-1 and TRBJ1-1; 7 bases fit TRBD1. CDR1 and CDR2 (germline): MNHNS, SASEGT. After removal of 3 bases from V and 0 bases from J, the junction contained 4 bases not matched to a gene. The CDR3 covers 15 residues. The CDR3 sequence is CASSEYRGVNTEAFF. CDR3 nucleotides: TGTGCCAGCAGTGAGTACAGGGGAGTGAACACTGAAGCTTTCTTT.

CDR3 coding DNA: TGCGCCAGCAGCCAAGATAAGGAGGAGGAGATGCATTTT. Encoded protein: CASSQDKEEEMHF. V is TRBV4-1 and J is TRBJ1-5; D is undetermined. The V and J ends lost 0 bases and 15 bases respectively, with 15 bases between them. In germline, CDR1 is MGHRA, CDR2 YSYEKL. This CDR3 region has 13 residues.

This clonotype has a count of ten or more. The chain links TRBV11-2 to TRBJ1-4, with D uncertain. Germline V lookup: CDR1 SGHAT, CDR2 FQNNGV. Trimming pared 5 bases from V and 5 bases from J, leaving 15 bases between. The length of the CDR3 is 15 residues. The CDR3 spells CASSRTWHVNEKLFF. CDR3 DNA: TGTGCCAGCAGCCGCACGTGGCACGTCAATGAAAAACTGTTTTTT.

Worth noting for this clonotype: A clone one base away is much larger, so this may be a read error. CDR3 nucleotides: TGTGCCAGCAGTTTGGGAGCGGGAGGGACAGAGACCCAGTGCTTC. Residues: CASSLGAGGTETQCF. V usage is TRBV6-5 and J usage is TRBJ2-5; TRBD2 matches at 10 bases. Germline V CDR1 and CDR2: MNHEY, SVGAGI. This CDR3 comprises 15 residues.

Here the CDR3 DNA reads TGTGCCAGCAGCCAATATAAGGGTGGGGTCGCTTATGGCTACACCTTC. Translating gives CASSQYKGGVAYGYTF. The chain is built from TRBV14 and TRBJ1-2; D is uncertain. The CDR3 runs 16 residues. The V gene's germline CDR1 is SGHDN and CDR2 FVKESK. Trimming took 2 bases from V and 5 from J, leaving 18 bases between them.

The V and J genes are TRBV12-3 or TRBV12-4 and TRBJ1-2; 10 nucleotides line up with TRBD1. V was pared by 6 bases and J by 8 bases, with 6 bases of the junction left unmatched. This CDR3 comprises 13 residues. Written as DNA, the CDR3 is TGTGCCAGCAGAGGGACAGGGGCGAGAGGCTACACCTTC. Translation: CASRGTGARGYTF.

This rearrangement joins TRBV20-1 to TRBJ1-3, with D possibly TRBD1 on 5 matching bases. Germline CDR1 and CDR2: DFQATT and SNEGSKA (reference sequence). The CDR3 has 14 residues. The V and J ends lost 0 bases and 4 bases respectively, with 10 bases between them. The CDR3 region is CSARDLTAGNTIYF. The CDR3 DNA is TGCAGTGCTAGAGACTTGACAGCCGGAAACACCATATATTTT.

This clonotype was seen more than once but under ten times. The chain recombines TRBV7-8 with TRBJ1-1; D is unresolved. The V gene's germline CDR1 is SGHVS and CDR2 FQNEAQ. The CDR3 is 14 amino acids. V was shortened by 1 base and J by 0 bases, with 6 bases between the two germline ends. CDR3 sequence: CASSLELLNTEAFF. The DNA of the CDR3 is TGTGCCAGCAGCTTAGAACTACTGAACACTGAAGCTTTCTTT.